These T cell receptor beta chains were read from a single sample in a study of tumor-infiltrating lymphocytes in primary liver carcinoma. TCRdb re-derived calls from the multiplex PCR reads in MiXCR, one entry per CDR3 protein. The sample carries 330,000 or so distinct CDR3 sequences, 65% recorded once. Sequencing was carried out using peripheral blood. Every receptor here comes from a man between 35 and 55 years old with primary liver carcinoma and hepatitis B virus infection. Each CDR3 is given without its conserved first and last residue.

V gene,CDR3 protein
TRBV6-5,ASSTGGVRGNEQF
TRBV29-1,SVGQGVNTGELL
TRBV10-2,ASSENSIEQF
TRBV6-6,ASSYLGQGYEQY
TRBV4-1,ASSHDTGGNSNQPQH
TRBV7-3,ASSFLSSGRAHNEQF
TRBV11-3,TSRVGEYNEQF
TRBV11-1,ASSQGLVGLTTQY
TRBV4-2,ASSQDLGAGGPREQY
TRBV12-3/TRBV12-4,ASSLDTGGAGGGYT
TRBV29-1,SVEGTPGGTGELF
TRBV24-1,ATSGGGAGAKNEQF
TRBV11-2,ASSEGQSPLNYGYT
TRBV29-1,SVGGGQDTQY
TRBV5-6,ASSWGLAGGHYEQY
TRBV6-2/TRBV6-3,ASNKGQRSGGYT
TRBV7-3,ASSLEPGQGQSPLH
TRBV4-3,ASSQVLGQGWAQY
TRBV29-1,SVLGADEKLF
TRBV11-2,ASSCRTGGDEQY
TRBV20-1,SARDWASLSTDTQY
TRBV11-2,ASSLGPGWHGYT
TRBV11-2,ANSLDEGEQF
TRBV11-2,ASSSIAGWNTWELF
TRBV4-3,ASSQGRGETRY
TRBV29-1,SVAVITEAF
TRBV6-6,ASSDPEAEKLF
TRBV30,AWSVDPGQQPQH
TRBV11-2,ASSLVMGQGAREKLF
TRBV7-3,ASSPYHLSPNTEAF
TRBV10-2,ASRPNNSPLH
TRBV7-8,ASSSQRGAYEQY
TRBV10-2,ASSGGQGPYNKQF
TRBV5-1,ASSLSPSSYNEQF
TRBV10-3,ASRGAGMETEAF
TRBV29-1,SATTGTSGQAGYEQY
TRBV7-9,ASSSHSGYSGELF
TRBV5-6,ANSLVEGAPDTQY
TRBV10-1,ANSATGFYEQY
TRBV11-2,ASSPLDSLDNYGYT
TRBV11-3,ASSSCAGGNEQY
TRBV6-1,TSSTGTSGQWEQF
TRBV11-2,ASSLSQGANNVQF
TRBV6-5,ACSKTTGSGANVLT
TRBV11-2,ASIIQGRVAF
TRBV11-1,TSSRNHLNTEAL
TRBV11-1,ASSFGTSGSNTLY
TRBV11-2,ASRQGYGNTIY
TRBV10-3,AISTTTYEQY
TRBV28,ASSLSWRSNEQF
TRBV11-2,ASSPQGDTQH
TRBV7-8,ASSIAGILGARDTQY
TRBV6-1,ASSRDYIQPQH
TRBV7-9,ASSSRRGYEQY
TRBV2,TSHSYEQY